Listed below are T cell receptor beta chains from one sample, sequenced in a study of T cell responses to AZD1222 COVID-19 vaccine. Sequencing used immunoSEQ multiplex PCR; TCRdb keeps in-frame clones, though not all of them. The table shows 170,000 or so clones, with around 90% occurring only once. This material consisted of peripheral blood, taken on day 0 of AZD1222 vaccination. The receptors come from an adult in good health. CDR3s include the opening cysteine and the closing phenylalanine or tryptophan. The order of the fields is J gene, D gene, V gene, CDR3 protein. D genes are given only for firm matches.

TRBJ2-2,.,TRBV29-1,CSVRAPTGELFF
TRBJ2-1,.,TRBV3-1/TRBV3-2,CASSPQMVGEQFF
TRBJ2-5,TRBD1,TRBV6-5,CASSYDRGGETQYF
TRBJ2-7,TRBD1,TRBV28,CASSPRGTGARHEQYF
TRBJ2-1,.,TRBV6-1,CASSYGGNEQFF
TRBJ2-1,TRBD1,TRBV10-3,CAISWTGSSYNEQFF
TRBJ1-2,.,TRBV5-1,CASSLFMAGVNGYTF
TRBJ2-3,.,TRBV7-3,CASSSFRGGPDTQYF
TRBJ1-5,TRBD1,TRBV2,CASQGQFNQPQHF
TRBJ1-3,.,TRBV28,CASSFGGGNTIYF
TRBJ2-3,.,TRBV11-3,CASSLGSNTDTQYF
TRBJ2-7,TRBD2,TRBV28,CASSVRLAGNYEQYF
TRBJ1-2,.,TRBV28,CASSTREGNYGYTF
TRBJ2-7,.,TRBV12-3/TRBV12-4,CASSPPGERQYF
TRBJ1-2,TRBD1,TRBV7-3,CASSSNGGTGAGSGYTF
TRBJ2-7,TRBD2,TRBV28,CASSLSLRASGFSYEQYF
TRBJ2-7,.,TRBV7-6,CASSLGASEQYF
TRBJ1-2,.,TRBV6-5,CASSYSWAEGYTF
TRBJ2-7,TRBD2,TRBV28,CASSFGTSGRLREQYF